The rows below give T cell receptor beta chains drawn from one sample of a study of blood T cell repertoires in COVID-19. The protocol was immunoSEQ multiplex PCR, while the TCRdb copy is restricted to in-frame clones and leaves out a portion. Among about 160,000 clones listed, roughly 87% were seen once. Sequenced input: peripheral blood. These receptors were obtained from a woman aged 60-75 years who had recovered from COVID-19. The CDR3 runs from the conserved cysteine through the conserved F or W. The order of the fields is V gene, clone size, J gene, D gene, CDR3 DNA, CDR3 protein. The D gene is left open where the match is weak. Only some rows state a clone size, as once, few, many or a class for expanded clones.

TRBV5-5	.	TRBJ2-3	.	TGTGCCAGCAGCTTGCTAGCCGCGACCACAGATACGCAGTATTTT	CASSLLAATTDTQYF
TRBV3-1/TRBV3-2	.	TRBJ2-2	.	TGTGCCAGCAGCCATAGTTATGTACAGGGGGAGCTGTTTTTT	CASSHSYVQGELFF
TRBV10-3	.	TRBJ1-5	.	TGTGCCATCAGGGGGGGGGTAGGAGAGAACAATCAGCCCCAGCATTTT	CAIRGGVGENNQPQHF
TRBV10-2	.	TRBJ2-6	TRBD1	TGCGCCACCCAAGAGGACAGGGGGCTAGCTGGGGCCAACGTCCTGACTTTC	CATQEDRGLAGANVLTF
TRBV2	.	TRBJ2-7	.	TGTGCCAGCAGCTCACTCTCCGGGACACCCGAGCAGTACTTC	CASSSLSGTPEQYF
TRBV18	.	TRBJ2-5	TRBD1	TGTGCCAGCTCACCACCGGGGACAGCAGAGACCCAGTACTTC	CASSPPGTAETQYF
TRBV10-1	.	TRBJ1-5	.	TGCGCCAGCAGTGACGGAGGGAATCAGCCCCAGCATTTT	CASSDGGNQPQHF
TRBV5-1	.	TRBJ1-1	.	TGCGCCAGCAGCCTGGCGGGACAACGGAACACTGAAGCTTTCTTT	CASSLAGQRNTEAFF
TRBV11-2	.	TRBJ1-5	.	TGTGCCAGCAGCTTAGGCCGAGCGGTCAATCAGCCCCAGCATTTT	CASSLGRAVNQPQHF
TRBV7-9	.	TRBJ2-1	TRBD2	TGTGCCAGCAGCTTAGCGGGGACTAGCGGCTCCTACAATGAGCAGTTCTTC	CASSLAGTSGSYNEQFF
TRBV7-8	once	TRBJ2-1	TRBD1	TGTGCCAGCCGGAAGATAGGGCCACAGGGGATCGCCTACAATGAGCAGTTCTTC	CASRKIGPQGIAYNEQFF
TRBV15	.	TRBJ2-7	.	TGTGCCACCAGCAGAGAGGTCGGACAGAGCTACGAGCAGTACTTC	CATSREVGQSYEQYF
TRBV10-1	.	TRBJ2-4	.	TGCGCCAGCAGTGACGGCGGATTAGCCAAAAACATTCAGTACTTC	CASSDGGLAKNIQYF
TRBV3-1/TRBV3-2	.	TRBJ1-3	TRBD1	TGTGCCAGCAGCCCCCCCGGGACAGGGGCCTCTGGAAACACCATATATTTT	CASSPPGTGASGNTIYF
TRBV29-1	.	TRBJ1-3	.	TGCAGCGCCGTGGGGGGGTTAACTGGAAACACCATATATTTT	CSAVGGLTGNTIYF
TRBV2	.	TRBJ2-3	TRBD1	TGTGCCAGCAGTGGACAGGGCAGAACAGATACGCAGTATTTT	CASSGQGRTDTQYF
TRBV5-1	.	TRBJ1-1	.	TGCGCCAGCAGCCGCCCGGGGGGCACTGAAGCTTTCTTT	CASSRPGGTEAFF
TRBV28	.	TRBJ2-3	.	TGTGCCAGTAAGGAGGGGGGGAGCACAGATACGCAGTATTTT	CASKEGGSTDTQYF
TRBV29-1	.	TRBJ1-1	TRBD1	TGCAGCGTTGGGCCCCTCTCCGGGACAGGGGATTTGGCTTTCTTT	CSVGPLSGTGDLAFF
TRBV2	.	TRBJ2-1	.	TGTGCCAGCAGTGAAGCGAAACTACCGGGTCTACTGGAGTTCTTC	CASSEAKLPGLLEFF
TRBV21-1	once	TRBJ2-6	.	.	CASSKVAGGSPIYYSGANVLTF
TRBV19	.	TRBJ2-5	.	TGTGCCAGTAGTCTCGAAGAGACCCAGTACTTC	CASSLEETQYF
TRBV5-6	.	TRBJ1-2	.	TGTGCCAGCAGCTTGGATCAGTATGGCTACACCTTC	CASSLDQYGYTF
TRBV29-1	.	TRBJ1-2	TRBD1	TGCAGCGTTGGGACAGGCAATGGCTACACCTTC	CSVGTGNGYTF
TRBV2	.	TRBJ1-1	.	TGTGCCAGCAGTGGGAGGCAGCTGAACACTGAAGCTTTCTTT	CASSGRQLNTEAFF
TRBV5-1	.	TRBJ1-6	.	TGCGCCAGCAACTTGGCAGGGCGGTCACCCCTCCACTTT	CASNLAGRSPLHF
TRBV2	.	TRBJ2-5	TRBD2	TGTGCCAGCAGGGAGATGGGAGGGACGCAAGAGACCCAGTACTTC	CASREMGGTQETQYF
TRBV7-8	.	TRBJ1-2	TRBD1	TGTGCCAGCAGCTTAGCCAACGGACAGGGAGACGGCTACACCTTC	CASSLANGQGDGYTF
TRBV19	.	TRBJ2-5	TRBD1	TGTGCCAGTAGCCCGGGGCCGACAGGGCGGGAGACCCAGTACTTC	CASSPGPTGRETQYF
TRBV28	.	TRBJ2-5	.	TGTGCCAGCAGTTTAAATGGGCCGTCGGCCCAGTACTTC	CASSLNGPSAQYF
TRBV13	few	TRBJ2-2	.	TGTGCCAGCAGCGCCCGACAGCACACCGGGGAGCTGTTTTTT	CASSARQHTGELFF
TRBV21-1	few	TRBJ1-6	.	TGTGCCAGCAACATGATGTCATGCTCACCCCTCCACTTT	CASNMMSCSPLHF
TRBV9	.	TRBJ2-7	.	TGTGCCAGCAGCGTAGTTCCGGGTTCCTACGAGCAGTACTTC	CASSVVPGSYEQYF
TRBV9	.	TRBJ2-5	TRBD1	TGTGCCAGCAGCGTCGGAGACAGGGGTGGAGGAGAGACCCAGTACTTC	CASSVGDRGGGETQYF
TRBV7-2	.	TRBJ1-2	.	TGTGCCAGCAGCTTAGGACCTCCGGGGGGCTACACCTTC	CASSLGPPGGYTF
TRBV19	.	TRBJ2-5	.	TGTGCCAGTAGTTCAGGACAAGTTGAACTAGAGACCCAGTACTTC	CASSSGQVELETQYF
TRBV3-1/TRBV3-2	.	TRBJ1-4	.	TGTGCCAGCAGCCAATCCATCCTTGCCGGGTCAACTAATGAAAAACTGTTTTTT	CASSQSILAGSTNEKLFF
TRBV6-2/TRBV6-3	.	TRBJ2-3	.	TGTGCCAGCAGTTACGGTGGCGGAACTAGCACAGATACGCAGTATTTT	CASSYGGGTSTDTQYF